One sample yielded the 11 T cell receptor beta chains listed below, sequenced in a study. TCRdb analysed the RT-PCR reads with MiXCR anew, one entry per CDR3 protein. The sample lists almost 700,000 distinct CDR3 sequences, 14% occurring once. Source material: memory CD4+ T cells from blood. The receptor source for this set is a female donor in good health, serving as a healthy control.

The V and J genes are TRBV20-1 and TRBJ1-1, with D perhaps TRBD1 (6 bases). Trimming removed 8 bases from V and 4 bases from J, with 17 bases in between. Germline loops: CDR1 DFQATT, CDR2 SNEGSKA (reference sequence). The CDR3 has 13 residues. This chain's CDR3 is CSLSEGHLTEAFF. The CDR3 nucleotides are TGCAGTTTGAGTGAGGGACATCTCACTGAAGCTTTCTTT.

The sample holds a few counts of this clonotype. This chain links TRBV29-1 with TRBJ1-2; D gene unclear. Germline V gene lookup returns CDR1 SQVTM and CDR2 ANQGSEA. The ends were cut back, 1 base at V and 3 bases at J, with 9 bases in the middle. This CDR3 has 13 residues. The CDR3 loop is CSVEGTADYGYTF. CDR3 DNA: TGCAGCGTTGAAGGGACGGCTGACTATGGCTACACCTTC.

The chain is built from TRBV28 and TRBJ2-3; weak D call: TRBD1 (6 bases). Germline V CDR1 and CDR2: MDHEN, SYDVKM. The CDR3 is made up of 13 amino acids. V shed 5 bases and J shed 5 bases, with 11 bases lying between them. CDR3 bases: TGTGCCAGCAGTAGCTCGGACAGAGATACGCAGTATTTT. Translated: CASSSSDRDTQYF.

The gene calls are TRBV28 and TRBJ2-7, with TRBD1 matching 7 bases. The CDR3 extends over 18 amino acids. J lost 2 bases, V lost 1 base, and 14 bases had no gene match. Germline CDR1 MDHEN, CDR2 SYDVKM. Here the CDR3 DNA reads TGTGCCAGCAGTTTATTCACCGGGACAGATATGGACGCCTACGAGCAGTACTTC. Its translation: CASSLFTGTDMDAYEQYF.

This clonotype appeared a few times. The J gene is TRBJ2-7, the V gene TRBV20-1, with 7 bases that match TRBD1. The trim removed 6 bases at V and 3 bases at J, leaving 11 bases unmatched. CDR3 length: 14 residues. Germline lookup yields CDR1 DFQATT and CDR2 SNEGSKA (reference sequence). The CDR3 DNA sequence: TGCAGTGCCAGACAGGGTCCCACGGTCTACGAGCAGTACTTC. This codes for CSARQGPTVYEQYF.

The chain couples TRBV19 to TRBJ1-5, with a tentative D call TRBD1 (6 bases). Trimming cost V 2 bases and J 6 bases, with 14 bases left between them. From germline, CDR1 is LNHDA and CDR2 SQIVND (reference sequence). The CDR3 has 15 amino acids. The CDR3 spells CASSIFAGEGQPQHF. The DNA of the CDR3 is TGTGCCAGTAGTATATTTGCAGGGGAAGGTCAGCCCCAGCATTTT.

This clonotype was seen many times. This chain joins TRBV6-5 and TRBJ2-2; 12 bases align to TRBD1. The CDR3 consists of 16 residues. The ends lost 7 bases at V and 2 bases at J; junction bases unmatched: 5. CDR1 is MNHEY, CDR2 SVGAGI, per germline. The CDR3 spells CASTRGTGGNTGELFF. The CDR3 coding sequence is TGTGCCAGCACCCGGGGGACAGGGGGCAACACCGGGGAGCTGTTTTTT.

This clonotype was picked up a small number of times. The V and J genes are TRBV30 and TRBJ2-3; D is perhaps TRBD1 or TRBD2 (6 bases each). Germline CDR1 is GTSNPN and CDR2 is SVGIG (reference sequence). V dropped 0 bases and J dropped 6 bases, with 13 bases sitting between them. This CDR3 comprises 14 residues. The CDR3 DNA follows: TGTGCCTGGAGTGTATTCGGGGGCGCCGATACGCAGTATTTT. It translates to CAWSVFGGADTQYF. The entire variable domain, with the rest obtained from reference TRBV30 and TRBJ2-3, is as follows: SQTIHQWPATLVQPVGSPLSLECTVEGTSNPNLYWYRQAAGRGLQLLFYSVGIGQISSEVPQNLSASRPQDRQFILSSKKLLLSDSGFYLCAWSVFGGADTQYFGPGTRLTVL.

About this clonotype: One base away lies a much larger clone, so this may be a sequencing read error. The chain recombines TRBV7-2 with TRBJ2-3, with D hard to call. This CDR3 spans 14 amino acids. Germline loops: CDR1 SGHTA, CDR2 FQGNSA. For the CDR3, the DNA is TGTGCCAGCGGCTTAATCGTGGGCACAGATACGCAGTATTTT. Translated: CASGLIVGTDTQYF.

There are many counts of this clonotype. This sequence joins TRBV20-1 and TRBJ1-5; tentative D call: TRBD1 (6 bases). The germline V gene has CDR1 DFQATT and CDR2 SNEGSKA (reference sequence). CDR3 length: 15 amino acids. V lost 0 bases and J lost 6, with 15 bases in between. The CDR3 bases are TGCAGTGCTAGAGACCTGGGCAGGGGAGGTCAGCCCCAGCATTTT. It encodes CSARDLGRGGQPQHF.

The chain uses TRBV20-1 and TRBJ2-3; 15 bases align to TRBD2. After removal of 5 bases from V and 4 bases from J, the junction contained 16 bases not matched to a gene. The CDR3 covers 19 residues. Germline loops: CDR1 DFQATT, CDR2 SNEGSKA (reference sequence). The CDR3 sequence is CSAHPFPGTSGGPPDTQYF. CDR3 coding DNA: TGCAGTGCTCACCCGTTCCCCGGGACTAGCGGGGGGCCGCCAGATACGCAGTATTTT.